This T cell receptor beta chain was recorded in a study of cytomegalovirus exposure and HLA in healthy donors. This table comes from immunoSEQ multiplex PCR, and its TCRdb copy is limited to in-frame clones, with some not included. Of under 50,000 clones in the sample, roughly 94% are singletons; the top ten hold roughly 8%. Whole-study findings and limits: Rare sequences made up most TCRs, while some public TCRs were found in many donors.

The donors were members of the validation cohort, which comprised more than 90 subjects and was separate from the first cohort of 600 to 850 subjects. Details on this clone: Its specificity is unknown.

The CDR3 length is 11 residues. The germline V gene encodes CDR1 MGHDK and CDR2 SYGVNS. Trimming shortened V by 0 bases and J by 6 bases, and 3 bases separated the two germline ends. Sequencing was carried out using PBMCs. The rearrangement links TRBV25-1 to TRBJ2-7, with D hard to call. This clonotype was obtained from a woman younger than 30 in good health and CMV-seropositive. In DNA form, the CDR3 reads TGTGCCAGCAGTGAATACAGCGAGCAGTACTTC. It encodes CASSEYSEQYF.